Reported below is one TCR beta chain. Antigen unknown. The entry originates in a study of cytotoxic CD8 clonotypes in ibrutinib-treated CLL. Study results and caveats: Baseline-level clonality went beyond age-matched healthy donors and moved in step with circulating CD8+ T-cell counts. Sustained-remission and progressing patients had different sampling times.

Frozen-stored PBMCs produced around 2.2 micrograms of genomic DNA for TCR beta libraries. Deep sequencing aimed at 1 in 200,000 to 1 in 1 million T cells' resolution. TCRdb's table, derived via immunoSEQ multiplex PCR, lists solely in-frame clones and lacks some. The repertoire holds around 40,000 clones, with roughly 72% as singletons. The CDR3 is 13 amino acids. Per germline, CDR1 SGHAT and CDR2 FQNNGV. V shed 3 bases and J shed 6 bases, with 11 bases lying between them. This sequence originates from a human donor with chronic lymphocytic leukemia. J is TRBJ1-2 and V is TRBV11-2, with a possible D match to TRBD1 (6 bases). This specimen consisted of PBMCs, obtained at disease progression, from a patient treated with ibrutinib. CDR3 sequence reads: CASSFRTVDGYTF. CDR3 DNA: TGTGCCAGCAGCTTCCGGACAGTTGATGGCTACACCTTC.